This record concerns one TCR beta chain sequence. The germline CDR1 and CDR2 sequences are SGHRS and YFSETQ. V was trimmed by 4 bases and J by 7 bases, leaving 11 bases between them. This CDR3 has 13 amino acids. These data come from a study of blood T cell repertoires in COVID-19. Study information: T cells, B-cell-depleted T cells, or PBMCs provided the cDNA or gDNA that served as material.

Enrolment of Seattle patients took place during active infection, and they were followed longitudinally. Source study methods: Using reference gene primer amplification, nucleated cell counts were estimated. Libraries were prepared by immunoSEQ multiplex PCR; TCRdb keeps only in-frame clonotypes and omits some of them. Clone size and the V and J calls come from that table; the DNA yielded D and trimming. The table records 60,000 to 85,000 clones, around 84% of them present only once. Sequenced sample: peripheral blood. The rearrangement joins TRBV5-1 to TRBJ2-2, with D possibly matching TRBD2 (5 bases). This sequence originates from a man aged 60-69 years with COVID-19, enrolled during active disease. The CDR3 is CASSTLVGGELFF. The CDR3 DNA reads as TGCGCCAGCAGCACACTAGTGGGCGGGGAGCTGTTTTTT.